The 20 T cell receptor beta chains below come from one sample, sequenced in a study of cytomegalovirus exposure and HLA in healthy donors. The PCR employed 60 Vbeta primers together with 13 Jbeta primers. The data were produced by immunoSEQ multiplex PCR, yet TCRdb's version contains in-frame clones alone and is incomplete. Counted here are some 150,000 clones, 75% to 85% occurring once; the ten biggest clones make up about 13%. Specimen: PBMCs. All receptors derive from a woman aged 45-59 years in good health and CMV-seronegative.

V usage is TRBV2 and J usage is TRBJ1-3, with 8 bases identical to TRBD1. Trimming removed 5 bases from V and 3 bases from J; junction bases left unmatched: 3. CDR3 length: 14 residues. Germline V gene sequence: CDR1 SNHLY, CDR2 FYNNEI. CDR3 in amino acids: CASSRDRSGNTIYF. CDR3 in DNA: TGTGCCAGCAGTCGGGACAGGAGTGGAAACACCATATATTTT.

This sequence joins TRBV7-6 and TRBJ2-1; TRBD2 is a possible D gene (5 bases). Germline lookup yields CDR1 SGHVS and CDR2 FNYEAQ. Trimming cost V 4 bases and J 0 bases, with 19 bases left between them. The CDR3 runs to 18 residues. The CDR3 reads CASSSSAGILSSYNEQFF. The CDR3 DNA reads TGTGCCAGCAGCTCCTCAGCCGGGATCCTGAGCTCCTACAATGAGCAGTTCTTC.

This clone was seen once. The chain is built from TRBV7-2 and TRBJ2-2, with TRBD2 as a possible D gene (6 bases). The V end was cut by 2 bases, the J end by 0 bases, with 10 bases between. The CDR3 consists of 16 residues. The germline V gene encodes CDR1 SGHTA and CDR2 FQGNSA. CDR3 in amino acids: CASSLRTTPNTGELFF. CDR3 DNA sequence: TGTGCCAGCAGCTTAAGGACTACCCCGAACACCGGGGAGCTGTTTTTT.

In its sample, this clone was seen a few times. V usage is TRBV10-3 and J usage is TRBJ1-3, with D maybe TRBD1 (5 bases). The V gene's germline CDR1 is ENHRY and CDR2 SYGVKD. This CDR3 has 14 amino acids. V was shortened by 6 bases and J by 3 bases, with 12 bases between the two germline ends. CDR3 sequence reads: CAIRDIESGNTIYF. The CDR3 DNA is TGTGCCATCAGGGACATCGAGAGTGGAAACACCATATATTTT.

CDR3 residues: CASSANPQGALGNEQFF. The DNA for the CDR3 is TGTGCCAGTAGTGCTAACCCACAGGGGGCGCTGGGAAATGAGCAGTTCTTC. The chain has TRBV19 and TRBJ2-1, with 9 nucleotides matching TRBD1. J was trimmed by 7 bases and V by 5 bases; bases with no gene match: 15. CDR3 length: 17 amino acids. The germline CDR1 and CDR2 sequences are LNHDA and SQIVND (reference sequence).

This chain uses TRBV19 with TRBJ1-2; D gene unclear. The CDR3 loop spans 14 amino acids. Trimming shortened V by 7 bases and J by 3 bases, and 15 bases separated the two germline ends. Looked up from germline, CDR1 is LNHDA and CDR2 is SQIVND (reference sequence). The CDR3 protein is CASIGTGIYYGYTF. Written as DNA, the CDR3 is TGTGCCAGTATAGGCACGGGAATTTACTATGGCTACACCTTC.

The rearrangement joins TRBV10-2 to TRBJ2-7; possible D gene TRBD2, 6 bases. The CDR3 runs to 13 residues. Germline V gene lookup returns CDR1 WSHSY and CDR2 SAAADI. Trimming removed 6 bases at V and 5 bases at J, with 14 bases between. The CDR3 reads CASSEREWNEQYF. CDR3 DNA sequence: TGCGCCAGCAGCGAACGGGAGTGGAACGAGCAGTACTTC.

The gene calls are TRBV27 and TRBJ1-2, with D possibly TRBD1 on 5 matching bases. The CDR3 loop spans 14 amino acids. The V and J ends lost 3 bases and 8 bases respectively, with 16 bases between them. Germline V gene lookup returns CDR1 MNHEY and CDR2 SMNVEV (reference sequence). In nucleotides, the CDR3 is TGTGCCAGCAGTTTTTCAGGGAATCACCAAGGCTACACCTTC. Translating gives CASSFSGNHQGYTF.

The CDR3: CASSSRTGDSNQPQHF. CDR3 coding DNA: TGTGCCAGCTCATCGAGGACAGGGGATAGCAATCAGCCCCAGCATTTT. The chain combines TRBV18 with TRBJ1-5; 9 positions match TRBD1. Losses at the gene ends were 5 bases for V and 0 bases for J; bases not matched to a gene: 5. Germline V gene lookup returns CDR1 KGHSH and CDR2 LQKENI. This CDR3 is built from 16 residues. Using reference TRBV18 and TRBJ1-5 for the parts outside the CDR3, the full variable domain is NAGVMQNPRHLVRRRGQEARLRCSPMKGHSHVYWYRQLPEEGLKFMVYLQKENIIDESGMPKERFSAEFPKEGPSILRIQQVVRGDSAAYFCASSSRTGDSNQPQHFGDGTRLSIL.

The gene calls are TRBV10-3 and TRBJ1-5; no definite D call. V gave up 0 bases and J gave up 9 bases, with 15 bases separating them. Germline CDR1 is ENHRY and CDR2 is SYGVKD. There are 15 residues in the CDR3. The CDR3 sequence: CAISESGGKGGPQHF. CDR3 DNA: TGTGCCATCAGTGAGTCGGGAGGTAAGGGCGGGCCCCAGCATTTT.

The rearrangement links TRBV28 to TRBJ1-1; 9 bases are shared with TRBD1. The V gene's germline CDR1 is MDHEN and CDR2 SYDVKM. The CDR3 length is 13 residues. The J segment lost 3 bases and the V segment lost 7 bases, leaving 3 bases of the junction unmatched. This CDR3 reads CASTRQGDTEAFF. In DNA, the CDR3 is TGTGCCAGCACCCGACAGGGGGACACTGAAGCTTTCTTT.

This chain's CDR3 is CASSGGPGAPDEQFF. The CDR3 DNA sequence: TGTGCCAGCAGTGGGGGCCCGGGAGCCCCTGATGAGCAGTTCTTC. The chain uses TRBV2 and TRBJ2-1, with D tentatively TRBD2 (6 bases). In germline, CDR1 is SNHLY, CDR2 FYNNEI. The CDR3 is made up of 15 amino acids. V was shortened by 4 bases and J by 8 bases, with 18 bases between the two germline ends.

This chain links TRBV9 with TRBJ2-3; TRBD1 matches 10 bases. V shed 5 bases, J shed 2 bases, and the junction held 5 bases outside the gene matches. Germline lookup yields CDR1 SGDLS and CDR2 YYNGEE. The CDR3 runs to 15 residues. CDR3: CASSRDRGYTDTQYF. CDR3 DNA: TGTGCCAGCAGTCGGGACAGGGGTTACACAGATACGCAGTATTTT.

This clone was detected only once. The genes are TRBV11-1 and TRBJ2-7; a weak D match, TRBD1 (6 bases). Germline V CDR1 and CDR2: SGHAT, FQDESV (reference sequence). V lost 3 bases, J lost 1 base, and 7 bases lay in between. This CDR3 has 13 amino acids. This CDR3 is CASSFGTSYEQYF. CDR3 DNA: TGTGCCAGCAGCTTCGGGACATCCTACGAGCAGTACTTC.

This sequence joins TRBV27 and TRBJ2-6; tentatively, D is TRBD1 (5 bases). Trimming took off 5 bases at V and 0 bases at J, with 20 bases between the two ends. The V gene's germline CDR1 is MNHEY and CDR2 SMNVEV (reference sequence). The CDR3 is 19 amino acids. CDR3 sequence: CASSTSLTVAISGANVLTF. Here the CDR3 DNA reads TGTGCCAGCAGTACTTCCTTGACAGTCGCCATCTCTGGGGCCAACGTCCTGACTTTC. The full variable domain, completed using reference TRBV27 and TRBJ2-6, is EAQVTQNPRYLITVTGKKLTVTCSQNMNHEYMSWYRQDPGLGLRQIYYSMNVEVTDKGDVPEGYKVSRKEKRNFPLILESPSPNQTSLYFCASSTSLTVAISGANVLTFGAGSRLTVL.

The V gene is TRBV5-4, the J gene TRBJ1-2, with D hard to call. Germline-derived CDR1 and CDR2 are SGHNT and YYREEE (reference sequence). The CDR3 runs to 14 residues. The germline V and J ends were trimmed by 1 base and 2 bases, with 9 bases remaining between them. The DNA of the CDR3 is TGTGCCAGCAGCTTGCCGGGGAGGAACTATGGCTACACCTTC. Translating gives CASSLPGRNYGYTF.

This rearrangement joins TRBV7-7 to TRBJ2-5; 8 bases agree with TRBD1. V lost 5 bases, J lost 4 bases, and 3 bases stayed unmatched. This CDR3 is 13 amino acids long. From germline, CDR1 is SSHAT and CDR2 FNYEAQ (reference sequence). In nucleotides, the CDR3 is TGTGCCAGCAGCACACAGGGGGGAGAGACCCAGTACTTC. It encodes CASSTQGGETQYF.

This clone showed up just once. The rearrangement links TRBV18 to TRBJ1-3; D possibly corresponds to TRBD1 (6 bases). From germline, CDR1 is KGHSH and CDR2 LQKENI. The CDR3 contains 14 residues. The ends were cut back, 3 bases at V and 4 bases at J, with 10 bases in the middle. The CDR3 bases are TGTGCCAGCTCACCCGGGACATTCGGAAACACCATATATTTT. This translates into CASSPGTFGNTIYF. Together with reference TRBV18 and TRBJ1-3, the CDR3 gives the full variable domain: NAGVMQNPRHLVRRRGQEARLRCSPMKGHSHVYWYRQLPEEGLKFMVYLQKENIIDESGMPKERFSAEFPKEGPSILRIQQVVRGDSAAYFCASSPGTFGNTIYFGEGSWLTVV.

In this sample, this clone turned up once. The same CDR3 also results from other DNA sequences found in this sample. This chain connects TRBV7-3 to TRBJ2-2, with 7 bases identical to TRBD1. This CDR3 contains 16 residues. V lost 4 bases, J lost 4 bases, and 9 bases stayed unmatched. Germline values: CDR1 SGHTA, CDR2 FQGTGA. The chain's CDR3 is CASSSTGTRGTGELFF. The CDR3 bases are TGTGCCAGCAGCTCGACAGGGACAAGGGGCACCGGGGAGCTGTTTTTT.

The rearrangement joins TRBV5-1 to TRBJ2-2, with TRBD2 as a possible D gene (6 bases). Per the germline V gene, CDR1 is SGHRS and CDR2 is YFSETQ. The CDR3 sequence is 15 residues long. The germline V and J ends were trimmed by 5 bases and 2 bases, with 13 bases remaining between them. This CDR3 reads CASSSSGGNTGELFF. In DNA form, the CDR3 reads TGCGCCAGCAGTAGTAGCGGAGGAAACACCGGGGAGCTGTTTTTT.